These T cell receptor beta chains were read from a single sample in a study of T cell repertoires in cytomegalovirus infection. TCRdb ran MiXCR on the reads and lists one entry per CDR3 protein. The repertoire has 150,000 to 200,000 distinct CDR3 sequences, 28% of them found once; the top ten carry roughly 31%. Specimen: PBMCs. These receptors all come from a human donor in good health (CMV status not recorded). Some clones in this sample may be carry-over from other donors' samples. CDR3s include the opening cysteine and the closing phenylalanine or tryptophan. A D gene is named only where the DNA matches it firmly. For some rows the clone size is stated as once, few or many, or as a class when expanded; others skip it.

J gene | V gene | D gene | clone size | CDR3 protein | CDR3 DNA
TRBJ1-2 | TRBV12-3/TRBV12-4 | NA | NA | CASTSGSTQGDGYTF | TGTGCCAGCACCTCTGGGAGCACACAAGGGGATGGCTACACCTTC
TRBJ1-1 | TRBV2 | NA | few | CASLAEVRTEAFF | TGTGCCAGCCTTGCGGAAGTTCGGACTGAAGCTTTCTTT
TRBJ2-1 | TRBV7-6 | NA | many | CASSPSGAYNEQFF | TGTGCCAGCAGCCCCTCGGGGGCCTACAATGAGCAGTTCTTC
TRBJ1-3 | TRBV7-8 | TRBD1 | NA | CASSAGQSSGNTIYF | TGTGCCAGCAGCGCGGGACAGAGCTCTGGAAACACCATATATTTT
TRBJ2-3 | TRBV7-2 | TRBD2 | NA | CASSLKRFGAGNTDTQYF | TGTGCCAGCAGCTTAAAGCGCTTCGGAGCGGGGAACACAGATACGCAGTATTTT
TRBJ2-1 | TRBV5-1 | TRBD1 | few | CASSPSPGQSLGEQFF | TGCGCCAGCAGCCCCTCCCCGGGACAGAGCCTTGGGGAGCAGTTCTTC
TRBJ1-2 | TRBV20-1 | NA | NA | CSAQDGVYGYTF | TGCAGTGCCCAGGACGGCGTGTATGGCTACACCTTC
TRBJ2-7 | TRBV7-2 | TRBD1 | few | CASSRDRGGSYEQYF | TGTGCCAGCAGCCGCGACAGGGGTGGGTCCTACGAGCAGTACTTC
TRBJ2-2 | TRBV7-9 | NA | NA | CASSFLSRPPGPGELFF | TGTGCCAGCAGCTTCTTAAGCAGGCCACCGGGGCCCGGGGAGCTGTTTTTT
TRBJ2-2 | TRBV5-1 | NA | few | CASSPGLARNTGELFF | TGCGCCAGCAGCCCCGGACTGGCCCGAAACACCGGGGAGCTGTTTTTT
TRBJ1-1 | TRBV29-1 | NA | NA | CSVEEQAFF | TGCAGCGTTGAAGAGCAAGCTTTCTTT
TRBJ2-1 | TRBV11-2 | NA | NA | CASSLDTGTESYNEQFF | TGTGCCAGCAGCTTAGATACCGGGACTGAGTCCTACAATGAGCAGTTCTTC
TRBJ1-1 | TRBV10-3 | NA | few | CAISEGPTTGKSTEAFF | TGTGCCATCAGTGAAGGGCCCACTACGGGAAAATCCACTGAAGCTTTCTTT
TRBJ2-3 | TRBV11-1 | TRBD2 | few | CASRPGTSGGDTQYF | TGTGCCAGCAGACCCGGGACTAGCGGCGGAGATACGCAGTATTTT
TRBJ1-2 | TRBV14 | NA | NA | CASSPNRDYGYTF | TGTGCCAGCAGCCCTAACAGGGACTATGGCTACACCTTC
TRBJ2-1 | TRBV6-2/TRBV6-3 | TRBD2 | NA | CASSPDLGTSGGAENEQFF | TGTGCCAGCAGTCCCGATCTAGGGACTAGCGGGGGGGCTGAAAATGAGCAGTTCTTC
TRBJ2-3 | TRBV6-4 | NA | few | CASWRTRASPRLETQYF | TGTGCCAGCTGGCGTACCCGGGCTAGCCCCAGACTTGAGACGCAGTATTTT
TRBJ1-3 | TRBV5-1 | TRBD1 | few | CASATGVGNTIYF | TGCGCCAGTGCCACAGGGGTTGGAAACACCATATATTTT